This is a list of T cell receptor beta chains from one sample in a study of blood T cell repertoires in COVID-19. The table came from immunoSEQ multiplex PCR; TCRdb's copy has only in-frame clones and leaves some out. This table has 99,000 or so clones, roughly 80% appearing once. Material: peripheral blood. The receptors were sampled from a woman aged 70 to 79 with acute or convalescent COVID-19. Each CDR3 is given with its conserved first and last residue. The order of the fields is D gene, CDR3 length, J gene, V gene, clone size, CDR3 DNA, CDR3 protein. The D gene is left open where the match is weak. Part of the rows lack a size; the others show once, few, many or a class for expanded clones.

d_call: TRBD1
cdr3_length: 14
j_call: TRBJ1-6
v_call: TRBV5-1
clone_size: .
cdr3_nt: TGCGCCACCCGCCGGACAGGAATAGGTTCACCCCTCCACTTT
cdr3_aa: CATRRTGIGSPLHF

d_call: .
cdr3_length: 15
j_call: TRBJ2-5
v_call: TRBV21-1
clone_size: .
cdr3_nt: TGTGCCAGCAGCAAGGTCCTAGCGGGGGTTCGCTGTCAGTACTTC
cdr3_aa: CASSKVLAGVRCQYF

d_call: .
cdr3_length: 14
j_call: TRBJ1-4
v_call: TRBV7-2
clone_size: .
cdr3_nt: TGTGCCAGCAGCTTAGGTTCCGGGGTTGAAAAACTGTTTTTT
cdr3_aa: CASSLGSGVEKLFF

d_call: TRBD2
cdr3_length: 15
j_call: TRBJ2-7
v_call: TRBV5-4
clone_size: .
cdr3_nt: TGTGCCAGCAGCATCACTGGCGGGGGGGCCTACGAGCAGTACTTC
cdr3_aa: CASSITGGGAYEQYF

d_call: TRBD1
cdr3_length: 17
j_call: TRBJ2-7
v_call: TRBV18
clone_size: .
cdr3_nt: TGTGCCAGCTCACTTGGACCCCCGACAGGGATCCCCTACGAGCAGTACTTC
cdr3_aa: CASSLGPPTGIPYEQYF

d_call: .
cdr3_length: 17
j_call: TRBJ2-3
v_call: TRBV7-9
clone_size: .
cdr3_nt: TGTGCCAGCAGCTTAGTTTGGCTAAGCGGAAATAGGGATACGCAGTATTTT
cdr3_aa: CASSLVWLSGNRDTQYF

d_call: .
cdr3_length: 15
j_call: TRBJ2-3
v_call: TRBV5-1
clone_size: .
cdr3_nt: TGCGCCAGCAGCTTGGTTCAGGGGAACACAGATACGCAGTATTTT
cdr3_aa: CASSLVQGNTDTQYF

d_call: TRBD2
cdr3_length: 16
j_call: TRBJ2-7
v_call: TRBV6-2/TRBV6-3
clone_size: .
cdr3_nt: TGTGCCAGCACCCCGATGGTCCTAGCGGGGGCCTACGAGCAGTACTTC
cdr3_aa: CASTPMVLAGAYEQYF

d_call: .
cdr3_length: 17
j_call: TRBJ2-5
v_call: TRBV4-1
clone_size: .
cdr3_nt: TGCGCCAGCAGCCAAGACCCGTCCGGGACACACCAAGAGACCCAGTACTTC
cdr3_aa: CASSQDPSGTHQETQYF

d_call: TRBD1
cdr3_length: 16
j_call: TRBJ2-3
v_call: TRBV10-1
clone_size: .
cdr3_nt: TGCGCCAGCGCATCCTCAGGGGGAAGTGCGCCAGATACGCAGTATTTT
cdr3_aa: CASASSGGSAPDTQYF

d_call: TRBD2
cdr3_length: 14
j_call: TRBJ2-5
v_call: TRBV10-1
clone_size: .
cdr3_nt: TGCGCCAGCAGTGCCAGCGGGGTCCAAGAGACCCAGTACTTC
cdr3_aa: CASSASGVQETQYF

d_call: TRBD1
cdr3_length: 15
j_call: TRBJ1-2
v_call: TRBV4-2
clone_size: .
cdr3_nt: TGTGCCAGCAGCCAAGGACAGGGGGAAAACTATGGCTACACCTTC
cdr3_aa: CASSQGQGENYGYTF

d_call: TRBD2
cdr3_length: 17
j_call: TRBJ2-1
v_call: TRBV12-5
clone_size: few
cdr3_nt: TGTGCTAGTGGTTTGGTACTAGCGGGGGGAGTGGGCAATGAGCAGTTCTTC
cdr3_aa: CASGLVLAGGVGNEQFF

d_call: .
cdr3_length: 15
j_call: TRBJ2-7
v_call: TRBV19
clone_size: .
cdr3_nt: TGTGCCAGTAGTATGTCCGGGACATACTCCTACGAGCAGTACTTC
cdr3_aa: CASSMSGTYSYEQYF